This T cell receptor (beta chain) came from a study of cytomegalovirus exposure and HLA in healthy donors. Points from the study as a whole: There were some V segments, including TRBV6-2 and TRBV6-3, excluded as indistinguishable. Cytomegalovirus status, reportedly, was diagnosed with high specificity and sensitivity by the classifier.

60 Vbeta and 13 Jbeta primers were used in PCR. This table comes from immunoSEQ multiplex PCR, and its TCRdb copy is limited to in-frame clones, with some not included. The repertoire has roughly 140,000 clones, 70% to 90% of them found once; the top ten carry less than 2.5%. The germline V gene encodes CDR1 LNHDA and CDR2 SQIVND (reference sequence). The length of the CDR3 is 14 residues. Note on this clone: The antigen is undetermined.

Input material: PBMCs. The clonotype originates from a woman between 18 and 30 years old in good health and CMV-seronegative. The chain links TRBV19 to TRBJ2-2, with TRBD2 matching 8 bases. The CDR3 spells CATRGGENTGELFF. For the CDR3, the DNA is TGTGCTACCCGGGGGGGCGAGAACACCGGGGAGCTGTTTTTT. The variable domain in full, completed from reference TRBV19 and TRBJ2-2, reads DGGITQSPKYLFRKEGQNVTLSCEQNLNHDAMYWYRQDPGQGLRLIYYSQIVNDFQKGDIAEGYSVSREKKESFPLTVTSAQKNPTAFYLCATRGGENTGELFFGEGSRLTVL.